This TCR beta chain comes out of a study of metastatic and nonmetastatic thyroid tumors (dated by TCRdb to 2020 to 2022). Looking at the study overall: Repertoires from peripheral blood and from tumor or nodule tissue samples of malignant and benign thyroid patients were compared. Paper-wide results and their limitations: TCR beta diversity was reported as significantly higher in malignant tumors than in benign nodules, in both blood and tumor samples.

The germline V gene sets CDR1 to ENHRY and CDR2 to SYGVKD. After removal of 4 bases from V and 6 bases from J, the junction retains 3 bases not matched to a gene. Its CDR3 holds 14 amino acids, cysteine through phenylalanine. Only the CDR3 region is kept as DNA, spanning 42 bases read in frame from base 1. This clone was counted between two and nine times. Its antigen remains undetermined. The input lacks base qualities; no much larger clone sits a single base away. The method behind the library was PCR. Reads for this sample came from an Illumina HiSeq 4000. High-throughput sequencing was used to profile the TCR beta-chain CDR3 region of every patient. On the authors' methods: CDR3 differences across clinicopathological groups were used to build a classifier for discriminating distant-metastatic papillary thyroid cancer patients. Repertoire diversity was assessed with the Shannon index, and tumor-blood repertoire similarity with the Morisita-Horn index. TCRdb reprocessing: public reads trimmed at Q25 with fastp, clones called with MiXCR, in-frame beta chains kept. TCRdb, not the authors, supplied the V and J calls. The sample data list 5,000 to 8,000 clones, and approximately 34% of these were observed just once. The ten biggest clones cover about a fifth of the sample.

None of the patients had been given any treatment before thyroid surgery. Using T-cell receptor beta sequencing, the researchers looked back retrospectively at clinical samples from patients, gathered between the early 2010s and the late 2010s. The sequence joins TRBV10-3 to TRBJ2-1; 10 bases in the middle match TRBD1. The clonotype originates from a female donor with papillary thyroid cancer or a benign thyroid nodule (not recorded which). Some clones in this sample may be carry-over from other donors' samples. The specimen was tumor tissue. The nucleotides are TGTGCCATCAGTGGGAGGACAGGGGGCAATGAGCAGTTCTTC. This translates into CAISGRTGGNEQFF.